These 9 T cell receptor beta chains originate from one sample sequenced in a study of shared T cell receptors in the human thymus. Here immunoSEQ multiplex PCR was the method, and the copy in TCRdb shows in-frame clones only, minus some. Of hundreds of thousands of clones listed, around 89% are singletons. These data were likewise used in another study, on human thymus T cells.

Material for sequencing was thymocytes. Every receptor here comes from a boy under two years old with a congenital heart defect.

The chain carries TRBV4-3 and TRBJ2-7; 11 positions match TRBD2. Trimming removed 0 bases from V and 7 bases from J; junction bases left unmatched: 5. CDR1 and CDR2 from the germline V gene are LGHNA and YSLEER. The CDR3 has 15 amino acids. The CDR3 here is CASSQELAGGDEQYF. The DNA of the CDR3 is TGCGCCAGCAGCCAAGAGTTAGCGGGAGGGGATGAGCAGTACTTC.

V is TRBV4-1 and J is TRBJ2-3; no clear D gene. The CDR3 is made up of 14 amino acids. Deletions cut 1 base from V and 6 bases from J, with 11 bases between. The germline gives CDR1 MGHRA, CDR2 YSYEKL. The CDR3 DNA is TGCGCCAGCAGCCAAGTTTTCTGGCGGGATACGCAGTATTTT. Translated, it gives CASSQVFWRDTQYF.

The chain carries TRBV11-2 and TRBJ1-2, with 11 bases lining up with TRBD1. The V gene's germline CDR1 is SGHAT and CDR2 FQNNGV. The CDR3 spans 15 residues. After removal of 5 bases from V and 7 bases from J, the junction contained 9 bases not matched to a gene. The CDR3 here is CASSPPRDRGGGYTF. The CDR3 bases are TGTGCCAGCAGCCCCCCCCGGGACAGGGGGGGTGGCTACACCTTC.

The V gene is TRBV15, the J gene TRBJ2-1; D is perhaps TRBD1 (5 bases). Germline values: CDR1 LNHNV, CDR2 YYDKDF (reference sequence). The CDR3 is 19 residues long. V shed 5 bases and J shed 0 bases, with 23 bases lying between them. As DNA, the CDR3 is TGTGCCACCAGCCCGCAGCAGGGCCTCAGAGTTAGCTCCTACAATGAGCAGTTCTTC. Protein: CATSPQQGLRVSSYNEQFF.

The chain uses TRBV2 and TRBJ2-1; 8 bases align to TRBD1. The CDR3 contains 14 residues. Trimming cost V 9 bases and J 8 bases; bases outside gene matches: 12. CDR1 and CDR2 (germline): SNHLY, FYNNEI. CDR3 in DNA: TGTGCCAGGGGCCGACAGGGGAATGGACATGAGCAGTTCTTC. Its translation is CARGRQGNGHEQFF.

The CDR3 coding sequence is TGCGCCAGCGGGGGACAGGGGCGCTACGAGCAGTACTTC. This gives the protein CASGGQGRYEQYF. The chain carries TRBV10-2 and TRBJ2-7; TRBD1 agrees at 10 bases. The V gene's germline CDR1 is WSHSY and CDR2 SAAADI. Trimming removed 8 bases from V and 3 bases from J; junction bases left unmatched: 4. The CDR3 consists of 13 residues.

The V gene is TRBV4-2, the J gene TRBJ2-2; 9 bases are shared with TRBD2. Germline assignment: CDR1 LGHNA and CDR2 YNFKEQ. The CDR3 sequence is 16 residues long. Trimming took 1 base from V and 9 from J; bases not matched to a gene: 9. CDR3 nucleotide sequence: TGTGCCAGCAGCCAAGGTATAGCGGGAGAAGTAAGGGAGCTGTTTTTT. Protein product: CASSQGIAGEVRELFF.

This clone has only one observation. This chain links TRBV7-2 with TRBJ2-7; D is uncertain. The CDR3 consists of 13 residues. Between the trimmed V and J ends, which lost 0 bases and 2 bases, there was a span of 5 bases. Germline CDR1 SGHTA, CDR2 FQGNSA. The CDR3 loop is CASSLALTYEQYF. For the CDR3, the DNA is TGTGCCAGCAGCTTAGCGTTAACCTACGAGCAGTACTTC.

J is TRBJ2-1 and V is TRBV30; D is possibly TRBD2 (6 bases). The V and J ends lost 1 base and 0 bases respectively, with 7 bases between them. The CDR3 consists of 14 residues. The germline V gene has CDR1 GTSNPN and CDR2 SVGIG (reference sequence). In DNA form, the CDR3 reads TGTGCCTGGAGTGGGAGGGGCTCCTACAATGAGCAGTTCTTC. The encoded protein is CAWSGRGSYNEQFF.